The clone carrying this TCR beta chain was counted a few times. Its antigen is still unknown. This record belongs to a study of early T cells in non-severe SARS-CoV-2 infection. From the 5' RACE reads, TCRdb called clonotypes with MiXCR, one entry per CDR3 protein. Among about 30,000 distinct CDR3 sequences listed, 5% to 6.5% were seen once. Study results and caveats: Matching with VDJdb favored anti-spike CD8 responses (missing private and CD4 specificities).

Germline CDR1 and CDR2: SEHNR and FQNEAQ (reference sequence). V was pared by 5 bases and J by 1 base, with 9 bases between. The CDR3 extends over 14 amino acids. The V call is TRBV7-9, the J call TRBJ2-1; D uncertain. Sequencing was carried out using whole blood. The sequence was collected from an adult who was a healthcare worker with PCR-confirmed SARS-CoV-2 infection or an uninfected control (not recorded which). The CDR3 DNA sequence: TGTGCCAGCAGCCAACAACAGTCCTACAATGAGCAGTTCTTC. This sequence encodes CASSQQQSYNEQFF.